The present T cell receptor (beta chain) was sequenced within a study of identical twins. It was template switching that added a universal primer site, and there were unique molecular identifiers on the cDNA. TCRdb itself ran the 5' RACE reads through MiXCR, one entry per CDR3 protein. The data hold hundreds of thousands of distinct CDR3 sequences, with roughly 26% observed a single time. V lost 5 bases to trimming and J lost 6 bases, with 10 bases between them. Germline loops: CDR1 LNHNV, CDR2 YYDKDF (reference sequence). This CDR3 contains 13 residues. Overall study findings and caveats: The models gave estimates that fell short of the out-of-frame TCR alpha sharing seen in monozygotic twins.

This clonotype showed up just a few times. Its antigen is not known. These data were likewise used in another study, on T cells expressing NK-cell markers. That work contributes: Sorted CD3+CD56+NKG2C+, CD3+CD56+NKG2C- and CD3+CD56-NKG2C+ T-cell subsets were beta-chain profiled.

J is TRBJ2-2 and V is TRBV15; D is uncertain. The sample comprised CD4+ T cells sorted from blood. This clonotype was obtained from a woman aged 18 to 35 in good health. The CDR3 protein is CATSPSPAGELFF. In nucleotides, the CDR3 is TGTGCCACCAGCCCAAGCCCCGCCGGGGAGCTGTTTTTT.